Listed below are T cell receptor beta chains from one sample, sequenced in a study of blood T cell repertoires in COVID-19. The protocol was immunoSEQ multiplex PCR, while the TCRdb copy is restricted to in-frame clones and leaves out a portion. The sample consists of about 200,000 clones, about 80% of them appearing once. Specimen: PBMCs or T cells enriched from blood (not recorded which). The source of these receptors is a man in his forties who had recovered from COVID-19. The CDR3 runs from the conserved cysteine through the conserved F or W. D genes are given only for firm matches. The size field is filled for only some rows; it gives once, few, many or a size class.

D gene	clone size	J gene	CDR3 length	V gene	CDR3 protein	CDR3 DNA
-	-	TRBJ2-2	16	TRBV4-2	CASSQEVAVNTGELFF	TGTGCCAGCAGCCAAGAAGTGGCAGTAAACACCGGGGAGCTGTTTTTT
-	-	TRBJ1-5	15	TRBV9	CASSVDGGGNQPQHF	TGTGCCAGCAGCGTAGACGGGGGAGGGAATCAGCCCCAGCATTTT
-	-	TRBJ1-2	16	TRBV19	CASSSRNSQTNYGYTF	TGTGCCAGTAGCTCCCGCAACAGCCAAACTAACTATGGCTACACCTTC
TRBD1	once	TRBJ2-4	16	TRBV7-9	CASRDMGQASKNIQYF	TGTGCCAGCAGGGACATGGGACAGGCCTCCAAAAACATTCAGTACTTC
-	-	TRBJ1-4	12	TRBV2	CAASKGNEKLFF	TGTGCCGCCTCAAAGGGGAATGAAAAACTGTTTTTT
TRBD1	-	TRBJ2-7	13	TRBV6-1	CASSEGTVGEQYF	TGTGCCAGCAGTGAGGGGACAGTCGGCGAGCAGTACTTC
TRBD2	few	TRBJ2-3	18	TRBV5-1	CASSASSGGAYGTDTQYF	TGCGCCAGCAGCGCCTCTAGCGGGGGGGCGTACGGCACAGATACGCAGTATTTT
-	few	TRBJ1-1	16	TRBV6-5	CASSYRLGVEDTEAFF	TGTGCCAGCAGTTACCGCTTAGGGGTCGAGGACACTGAAGCTTTCTTT
TRBD1	-	TRBJ1-2	14	TRBV7-2	CASSLKDRGLGYTF	TGTGCCAGCAGCTTAAAGGACAGGGGGCTTGGCTACACCTTC
-	once	TRBJ2-3	16	TRBV7-2	CASSLARTRLTDTQYF	TGTGCCAGCAGCTTAGCTCGGACACGCCTCACAGATACGCAGTATTTT
-	-	TRBJ2-5	15	TRBV5-1	CASSLLEGGSETQYF	TGCGCCAGCAGCTTGCTGGAGGGAGGCTCAGAGACCCAGTACTTC
TRBD2	-	TRBJ2-3	16	TRBV5-4	CASSAPGLSSTDTQYF	TGTGCCAGCAGCGCCCCGGGACTAAGTTCTACAGATACGCAGTATTTT
TRBD1	-	TRBJ1-1	15	TRBV2	CASSEQGGGNTEAFF	TGTGCCAGCAGTGAGCAGGGGGGAGGGAACACTGAAGCTTTCTTT
TRBD2	-	TRBJ2-1	15	TRBV7-3	CASSSSSGDWNEQFF	TGTGCCAGCAGCTCCTCTAGCGGGGACTGGAATGAGCAGTTCTTC
-	-	TRBJ2-5	19	TRBV7-4	CASPAGSARRQGFEETQYF	TGTGCCAGCCCCGCGGGGTCAGCGCGCCGACAGGGATTCGAGGAGACCCAGTACTTC
-	-	TRBJ1-5	18	TRBV15	CATSRSGDRLGGNQPQHF	TGTGCCACCAGCAGATCGGGGGACCGCCTCGGTGGCAATCAGCCCCAGCATTTT
TRBD1	-	TRBJ1-5	19	TRBV4-2	CASSGIWDSVDYSNQPQHF	TGTGCCAGCAGCGGCATATGGGACAGCGTAGACTATAGCAATCAGCCCCAGCATTTT
-	-	TRBJ1-1	15	TRBV28	CASSLPGAGGTEAFF	TGTGCCAGCAGTTTACCAGGGGCGGGCGGCACTGAAGCTTTCTTT
-	-	TRBJ1-3	17	TRBV7-8	CASSASRRGRGGNTIYF	TGTGCCAGCAGCGCCTCCCGGAGGGGGAGGGGAGGAAACACCATATATTTT
-	-	TRBJ2-2	13	TRBV7-3	CASSPRVTGELFF	TGTGCCAGCAGCCCCCGGGTTACCGGGGAGCTGTTTTTT
TRBD2	-	TRBJ2-3	16	TRBV6-2/TRBV6-3	CASSSGRAGGTDTQYF	TGTGCCAGCAGTTCGGGAAGAGCGGGGGGAACAGATACGCAGTATTTT
TRBD1	-	TRBJ1-2	14	TRBV6-5	CASSYRDRVGGYTF	TGTGCCAGCAGTTACCGGGACAGGGTGGGCGGCTACACCTTC
TRBD2	-	TRBJ2-3	16	TRBV6-4	CASSDTIAGGSDTQYF	TGTGCCAGCAGTGACACTATAGCGGGGGGATCAGATACGCAGTATTTT
TRBD2	few	TRBJ2-7	15	TRBV5-1	CASSLASGGTYEQYF	TGCGCCAGCAGCTTGGCAAGCGGGGGCACCTACGAGCAGTACTTC
TRBD2	few	TRBJ2-1	17	TRBV14	CASSQPLGTSILNEQFF	TGTGCCAGCAGCCAACCTCTCGGGACTAGTATATTGAATGAGCAGTTCTTC
-	-	TRBJ2-1	14	TRBV5-1	CASRDYTSYNEQFF	TGCGCCAGCAGGGACTATACATCCTACAATGAGCAGTTCTTC
TRBD1	-	TRBJ2-5	15	TRBV2	CASSGELGTGETQYF	TGTGCCAGCAGTGGTGAGCTTGGGACAGGAGAGACCCAGTACTTC
TRBD1	-	TRBJ2-7	14	TRBV7-2	CASSPRTGGSEQYF	TGTGCCAGCAGCCCTAGGACAGGGGGTAGCGAGCAGTACTTC
-	-	TRBJ1-5	16	TRBV3-1/TRBV3-2	CASSQYLAGEGQPQHF	TGTGCCAGCAGCCAATACTTAGCGGGGGAGGGCCAGCCCCAGCATTTT
TRBD1	-	TRBJ2-2	15	TRBV5-5	CASSRGQPPIGELFF	TGTGCCAGCAGCAGGGGACAGCCGCCGATCGGGGAGCTGTTTTTT
TRBD1	-	TRBJ1-1	15	TRBV18	CASSPQGAVNTEAFF	TGTGCCAGCTCACCCCAGGGGGCGGTGAACACTGAAGCTTTCTTT
-	-	TRBJ1-1	14	TRBV4-2	CASSPAAGNTEAFF	TGTGCCAGCAGCCCCGCCGCAGGTAACACTGAAGCTTTCTTT